The 9 T cell receptor beta chains given below trace back to one sample, sequenced in a study of cytomegalovirus exposure and HLA in healthy donors. Primers for the PCR totalled 60 Vbeta and 13 Jbeta. Only in-frame clones appear in the TCRdb table, and some are missing; sequencing was by immunoSEQ multiplex PCR. Found here are approximately 110,000 clones, 79% of them singletons; the top ten hold approximately 3%. The sequenced material came from PBMCs. All receptors come from a woman in her 40s in good health and CMV-seronegative.

The chain employs TRBV5-1 and TRBJ2-7; tentatively, D is TRBD1 (6 bases). Germline lookup yields CDR1 SGHRS and CDR2 YFSETQ. The CDR3 consists of 15 residues. The V and J ends lost 4 bases and 6 bases respectively, with 20 bases between them. CDR3 amino acids: CASSPTTGTGGEQYF. CDR3 bases: TGCGCCAGCAGCCCTACCACAGGGACGGGTGGCGAGCAGTACTTC.

Comment on this clone: Other DNA sequences in the sample encode the same CDR3. V gene TRBV9 combines with J gene TRBJ2-7; D is perhaps TRBD1 (5 bases). V was cut by 5 bases and J by 4 bases, with 10 bases left in between. The CDR3 totals 12 residues. Germline CDR1 is SGDLS and CDR2 is YYNGEE. Written as DNA, the CDR3 is TGTGCCAGCAGTGGGCAGGGTTACGAGCAGTACTTC. This translates into CASSGQGYEQYF. Supplemented by reference TRBV9 and TRBJ2-7, the full variable domain reads DSGVTQTPKHLITATGQRVTLRCSPRSGDLSVYWYQQSLDQGLQFLIQYYNGEERAKGNILERFSAQQFPDLHSELNLSSLELGDSALYFCASSGQGYEQYFGPGTRLTVT.

The V gene is TRBV19, the J gene TRBJ1-1; the match to TRBD1 covers 8 bases. Germline values: CDR1 LNHDA, CDR2 SQIVND (reference sequence). This CDR3 is built from 14 residues. J was trimmed by 4 bases and V by 4 bases; bases with no gene match: 5. CDR3 region: CASSTRGRATEAFF. For the CDR3, the DNA is TGTGCCAGTAGTACCAGGGGGCGGGCCACTGAAGCTTTCTTT.

This clone was picked up one time. V and J are TRBV7-7 and TRBJ2-5; TRBD2 matches at 7 bases. The length of the CDR3 is 15 residues. V lost 4 bases, J lost 4 bases, and 9 bases stayed unmatched. Germline-derived CDR1 and CDR2 are SSHAT and FNYEAQ (reference sequence). CDR3 nucleotide sequence: TGTGCCAGCAGCTCCTATGGACTAGGAGGAGAGACCCAGTACTTC. It translates to CASSSYGLGGETQYF.

Comment on this clone: This sample includes further DNA sequences coding for the same CDR3. V is TRBV25-1 and J is TRBJ1-1; 7 positions agree with TRBD1. V lost 8 bases, J lost 1 base, and 1 base stayed unmatched. Germline V gene lookup returns CDR1 MGHDK and CDR2 SYGVNS. The CDR3 covers 12 residues. The CDR3 DNA reads TGTGCCAGCCGACAGGGGAACACTGAAGCTTTCTTT. Protein product: CASRQGNTEAFF.

This chain uses TRBV27 with TRBJ1-2, with TRBD1 identical over 12 bases. V shed 4 bases and J 4 bases; nucleotides not matched to a gene: 19. Germline CDR1 MNHEY, CDR2 SMNVEV (reference sequence). The CDR3 runs 20 residues. The CDR3 bases are TGTGCCAGCAGTTCCGCCAAAGTCCCGGGACAGGGGGCGAAGGGCTATGGCTACACCTTC. Protein sequence: CASSSAKVPGQGAKGYGYTF.

With respect to this clone: A junction end diverges from the germline sequence, so it may reflect a read error. The V and J genes are TRBV29-1 and TRBJ2-2, with 14 bases identical to TRBD2. The CDR3 has 16 residues. CDR1 and CDR2 (germline): SQVTM, ANQGSEA. CDR3 DNA: TGCAGCGTTGAGGGACTAGCGGGGGTGAACTCCGGGGAGCTGTTTTTT. Its protein product is CSVEGLAGVNSGELFF.

The J gene is TRBJ2-1, the V gene TRBV11-2; TRBD1 agrees at 8 bases. The ends lost 6 bases at V and 7 bases at J; junction bases unmatched: 5. Germline CDR1 SGHAT, CDR2 FQNNGV. The CDR3 has 13 amino acids. In DNA form, the CDR3 reads TGTGCCAGCAGGACAGGGGAAAGGAATGAGCAGTTCTTC. Its translation is CASRTGERNEQFF.

This sequence joins TRBV10-3 and TRBJ1-6; 11 bases map to TRBD1. CDR1 is ENHRY and CDR2 is SYGVKD in the germline V gene. V lost 3 bases, J lost 10 bases, and 5 bases stayed unmatched. The CDR3 extends over 15 amino acids. This chain's CDR3 is CAISEGTGGTSPLHF. The CDR3 DNA reads as TGTGCCATCAGTGAAGGGACAGGGGGAACCTCACCCCTCCACTTT.